These T cell receptor beta chains were read from a single sample in a study of T cells in Graves' hyperthyroidism and ophthalmopathy. TCRdb re-analysed the multiplex PCR reads in MiXCR, keeping a single row per CDR3 protein. The sample lists a few hundred thousand distinct CDR3 sequences; around 15% were seen once. The sequenced material came from blood. The receptors stem from a woman aged 40 to 49 with Graves' hyperthyroidism. The CDR3 runs from the conserved cysteine through the conserved F or W. Fields, in order: CDR3 length, V gene, J gene, D gene, clone size, CDR3 DNA, CDR3 protein. A D gene is named only where the DNA matches it firmly. Where a row states a size, it is once, few, many or the class of an expanded clone; other rows omit it.

14	TRBV28	TRBJ2-1	TRBD1	many	TGTGCCAGCAGCTACGGACAGGCATACAATGAGCAGTTCTTC	CASSYGQAYNEQFF
14	TRBV15	TRBJ2-5	TRBD1	few	TGTGCCGCCACCAACAGGGGCATTCGAGAGACCCAGTACTTC	CAATNRGIRETQYF
15	TRBV7-2	TRBJ1-5	.	few	TGTGCCAGCAGCTTACAGGCCCATACAAATCAGCCCCAGCATTTT	CASSLQAHTNQPQHF
15	TRBV28	TRBJ2-5	TRBD2	many	TGTGCCAGCAATGAGGGACTAGCGCACCAAGAGACCCAGTACTTC	CASNEGLAHQETQYF
12	TRBV6-1	TRBJ1-2	.	few	TGTGCCAGCAGCGACAGCGGGGGCGGCTACACCTTC	CASSDSGGGYTF
13	TRBV12-3/TRBV12-4	TRBJ1-1	.	many	TGTGCCAGCAGTTCTAGACGGGGCGCTGAAGCTTTCTTT	CASSSRRGAEAFF
15	TRBV24-1	TRBJ2-5	TRBD1	few	TGTGCCACCCCCCAGGGGGCCGATCAGGAGGAGACCCAGTACTTC	CATPQGADQEETQYF
16	TRBV9	TRBJ2-2	.	.	TGTGCCAGCAGCGTAGGAGTAGCAGCGAACACCGGGGAGCTGTTTTTT	CASSVGVAANTGELFF
15	TRBV7-2	TRBJ2-3	TRBD2	.	TGTGCCAGCAGCGGTACCGGGACTAGCGCAGATACGCAGTATTTT	CASSGTGTSADTQYF
16	TRBV11-2	TRBJ1-1	.	many	TGTGCCAGCAGCTTAGAGCCCTGGACGGGGAACACTGAAGCTTTCTTT	CASSLEPWTGNTEAFF
16	TRBV2	TRBJ1-3	.	few	TGTGCCAGCAGCGAAATCACGTTCGGGTTGGGAAACACCATATATTTT	CASSEITFGLGNTIYF
19	TRBV5-6	TRBJ1-1	TRBD1	many	TGTGCCAGCAGCTTGAATCACAGGGGACGAACCTTATTTAACACTGAAGCTTTCTTT	CASSLNHRGRTLFNTEAFF
12	TRBV12-3/TRBV12-4	TRBJ1-1	.	many	TGTGCCAGCAGTTTTAGGGGAGCGGAAGCTTTCTTT	CASSFRGAEAFF
16	TRBV9	TRBJ2-2	TRBD1	few	TGTGCCAGCAGCGGACCCGGGACAGGGGATCCCGGGGAGCTGTTTTTT	CASSGPGTGDPGELFF
15	TRBV6-1	TRBJ1-6	.	few	TGTGCCAGCAGTGAAGACAGCAGAGCAAGTTCACCCCTCCACTTT	CASSEDSRASSPLHF
13	TRBV5-1	TRBJ2-5	TRBD2	few	TGCGCCAGCAGCTTGGAGATGTGGGAGGGCCTGAACTTC	CASSLEMWEGLNF
16	TRBV5-1	TRBJ2-5	TRBD2	.	TGCGCCAGCAGCCCAGGGGGACTAGCGGGACTTGAGACCCAGTACTTC	CASSPGGLAGLETQYF